This TCR beta chain came from a study of T cell responses to AZD1222 COVID-19 vaccine. Broader study findings: Clonal diversity may have been underestimated in mostly white British donors. Samples come after the peak T cell response, not at day 14. Just a handful of people given AZD1222 tested seropositive at baseline.

Measured with immunoSEQ multiplex PCR; TCRdb has only the in-frame clones, and not every one. The table has about 69,000 clones, 75% to 90% seen once. Germline CDR1 reads LGHDT; CDR2 reads YNNKEL (reference sequence). V lost 4 bases to trimming and J lost 3 bases; unmatched junction nucleotides: 6. The CDR3 runs to 16 residues. Note on this clone: Its antigen is unidentified.

The J gene is TRBJ1-1, the V gene TRBV3-1 (or the pseudogene TRBV3-2), with 12 bases lining up with TRBD1. This clonotype originated in an adult in good health. This sample comprised peripheral blood, obtained on day 0 of AZD1222 vaccination. The CDR3 bases are TGTGCCAGCAGCCCCGGGACAGGGGGCTTGGACACTGAAGCTTTCTTT. Translation gives CASSPGTGGLDTEAFF.